This T cell receptor (beta chain) emerged from a study of blood T cell repertoires in COVID-19. About the research overall: Samples representing acute and convalescent COVID-19 were sourced from the United States, Italy and Spain. In each case, the material was cDNA or gDNA derived from T cells, B-cell-depleted T cells, or PBMCs.

Under the authors' procedure: How many nucleated cells were present was estimated from reference gene primer amplification. TCRdb keeps only in-frame clones here, not all; method: immunoSEQ multiplex PCR. That table furnishes V, J and clone size, whereas the DNA furnished D and trimming. In the table there are about 140,000 clones, about four fifths of which are singletons. Looked up from germline, CDR1 is MNHEY and CDR2 is SVGAGI. Losses at the gene ends were 6 bases for V and 4 bases for J; bases not matched to a gene: 9. The CDR3 length is 15 residues. Sequenced sample: peripheral blood. The chain links TRBV6-5 to TRBJ2-3, with TRBD1 matching 8 bases. The sequence was obtained from a human donor in a cohort sampled during active COVID-19. The CDR3 region is CASSTGTGGSDTQYF. Written as DNA, the CDR3 is TGTGCCAGCAGCACCGGGACAGGAGGGTCAGATACGCAGTATTTT.